This T cell receptor beta chain was profiled in a study of cytotoxic CD8 clonotypes in ibrutinib-treated CLL. In the study overall: Partial responses numbered around 24 and complete responses 2; after a median about 6 years, about 15 stayed remitted and about 12 progressed. There were, on average, roughly 260,000 productive templates and about 85,000 productive rearrangements per sample.

The sequencing depth, 1 in 200,000 to 1 in 1 million T cells, was the target. Using immunoSEQ multiplex PCR, the repertoire was profiled, and TCRdb retains in-frame clones only, with some absent. The sample has about 310,000 clones; just under 80% are singletons. Sequenced here: PBMCs, sampled before ibrutinib treatment. The receptor comes from a human donor with chronic lymphocytic leukemia.

This chain's CDR3 is CATSRDLTSGDYEQYF. CDR3 nucleotides: TGTGCCACCAGCAGAGATCTGACTAGCGGAGACTACGAGCAGTACTTC. The chain combines TRBV15 with TRBJ2-7; TRBD2 matches 9 bases. Germline lookup yields CDR1 LNHNV and CDR2 YYDKDF (reference sequence). V gave up 0 bases and J gave up 3 bases; unmatched junction bases: 6. The CDR3 totals 16 residues.